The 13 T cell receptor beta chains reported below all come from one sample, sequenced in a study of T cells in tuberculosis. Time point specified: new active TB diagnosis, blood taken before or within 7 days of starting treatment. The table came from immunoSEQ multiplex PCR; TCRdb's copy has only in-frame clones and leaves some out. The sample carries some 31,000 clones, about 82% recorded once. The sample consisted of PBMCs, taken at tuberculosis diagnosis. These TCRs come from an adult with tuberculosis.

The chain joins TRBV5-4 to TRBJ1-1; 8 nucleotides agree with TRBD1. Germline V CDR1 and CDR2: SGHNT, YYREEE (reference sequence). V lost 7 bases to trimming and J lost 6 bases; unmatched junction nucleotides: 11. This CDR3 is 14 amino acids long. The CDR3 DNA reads TGTGCCAGCCCCTGGACAGGGAATATACCTGAAGCTTTCTTT. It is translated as CASPWTGNIPEAFF.

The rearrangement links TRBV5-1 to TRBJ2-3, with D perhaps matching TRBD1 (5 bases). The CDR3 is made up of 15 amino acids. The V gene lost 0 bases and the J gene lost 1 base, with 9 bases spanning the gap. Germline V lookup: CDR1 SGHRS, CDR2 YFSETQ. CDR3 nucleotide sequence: TGCGCCAGCAGCTTGGCAGGGATTGGCACAGATACGCAGTATTTT. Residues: CASSLAGIGTDTQYF.

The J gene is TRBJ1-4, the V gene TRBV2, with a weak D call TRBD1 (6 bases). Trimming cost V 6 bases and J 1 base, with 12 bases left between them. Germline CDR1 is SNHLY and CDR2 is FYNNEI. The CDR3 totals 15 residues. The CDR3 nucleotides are TGTGCCAGCAGCACCCGGACAGAAACTAATGAAAAACTGTTTTTT. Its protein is CASSTRTETNEKLFF.

The CDR3 sequence: CASGPGTGVHGYTF. The CDR3 DNA reads as TGTGCTAGCGGTCCCGGGACAGGGGTTCACGGCTACACCTTC. This chain joins TRBV12-5 and TRBJ1-2, with 10 nucleotides matching TRBD1. After removal of 9 bases from V and 8 bases from J, the junction contained 12 bases not matched to a gene. The germline CDR1 and CDR2 sequences are LGHNT and FRNRAP. The CDR3 has 14 amino acids.

CDR3 sequence (DNA): TGTGCCAGCAGTGGGACTGACCCTAGCCCCGAGCAGTACTTC. Protein: CASSGTDPSPEQYF. The gene calls are TRBV6-5 and TRBJ2-7; tentative D call: TRBD2 (6 bases). The CDR3 loop spans 14 amino acids. The V end lost 5 bases, the J end lost 6 bases, and 17 bases lay between the germline ends. Germline CDR1 is MNHEY and CDR2 is SVGAGI.

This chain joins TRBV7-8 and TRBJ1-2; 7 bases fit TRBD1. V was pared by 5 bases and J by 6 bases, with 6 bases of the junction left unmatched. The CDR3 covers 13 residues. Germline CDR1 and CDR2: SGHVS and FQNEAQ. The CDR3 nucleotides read TGTGCCAGCAGCGGGGACAGTGAGGATGGCTACACCTTC. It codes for CASSGDSEDGYTF.

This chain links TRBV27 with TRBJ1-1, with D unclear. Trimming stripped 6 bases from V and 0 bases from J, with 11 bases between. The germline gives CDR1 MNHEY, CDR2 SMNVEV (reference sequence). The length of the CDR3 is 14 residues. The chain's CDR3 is CASSPTPMNTEAFF. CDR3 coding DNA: TGTGCCAGCAGCCCGACACCAATGAACACTGAAGCTTTCTTT.

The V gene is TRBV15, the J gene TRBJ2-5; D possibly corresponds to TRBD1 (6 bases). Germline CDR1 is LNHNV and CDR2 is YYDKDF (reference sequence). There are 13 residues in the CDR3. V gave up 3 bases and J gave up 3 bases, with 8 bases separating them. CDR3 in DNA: TGTGCCACCAGCAGGGACAGAAAAGAGACCCAGTACTTC. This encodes CATSRDRKETQYF.

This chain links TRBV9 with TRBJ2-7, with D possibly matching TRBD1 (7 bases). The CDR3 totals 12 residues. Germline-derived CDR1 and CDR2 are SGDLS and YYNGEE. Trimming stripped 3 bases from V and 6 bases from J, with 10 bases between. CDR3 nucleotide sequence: TGTGCCAGCAGCGGGAGGGGGCCCGAGCAGTACTTC. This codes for CASSGRGPEQYF.

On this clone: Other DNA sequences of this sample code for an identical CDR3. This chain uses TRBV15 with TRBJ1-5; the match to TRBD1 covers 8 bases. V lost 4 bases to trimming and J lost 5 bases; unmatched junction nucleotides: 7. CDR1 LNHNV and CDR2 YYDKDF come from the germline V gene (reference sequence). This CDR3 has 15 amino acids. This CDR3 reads CATSTDRGGHQPQHF. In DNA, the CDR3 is TGTGCCACCAGCACCGACAGGGGAGGGCATCAGCCCCAGCATTTT. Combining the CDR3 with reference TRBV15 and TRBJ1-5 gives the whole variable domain DAMVIQNPRYQVTQFGKPVTLSCSQTLNHNVMYWYQQKSSQAPKLLFHYYDKDFNNEADTPDNFQSRRPNTSFCFLDIRSPGLGDTAMYLCATSTDRGGHQPQHFGDGTRLSIL.

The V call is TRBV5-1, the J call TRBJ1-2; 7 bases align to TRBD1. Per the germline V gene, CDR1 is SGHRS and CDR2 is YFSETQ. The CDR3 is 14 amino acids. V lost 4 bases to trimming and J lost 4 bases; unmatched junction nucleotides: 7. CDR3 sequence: CASSPGQDPYGYTF. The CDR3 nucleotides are TGCGCCAGCAGCCCCGGACAGGACCCCTATGGCTACACCTTC.

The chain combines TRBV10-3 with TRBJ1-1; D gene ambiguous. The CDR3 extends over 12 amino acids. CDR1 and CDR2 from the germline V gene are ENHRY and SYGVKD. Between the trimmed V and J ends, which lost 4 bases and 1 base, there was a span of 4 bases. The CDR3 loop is CAISGGNTEAFF. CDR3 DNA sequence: TGTGCCATCAGTGGAGGGAACACTGAAGCTTTCTTT.

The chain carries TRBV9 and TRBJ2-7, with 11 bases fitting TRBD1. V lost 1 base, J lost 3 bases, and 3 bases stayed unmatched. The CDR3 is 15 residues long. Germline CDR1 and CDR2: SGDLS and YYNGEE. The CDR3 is CASSVKGQGGYEQYF. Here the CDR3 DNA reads TGTGCCAGCAGCGTAAAGGGACAGGGGGGCTACGAGCAGTACTTC.